This record looks at one T cell receptor (beta chain) sequence and its context. Germline loops: CDR1 SGHAT, CDR2 FQNNGV. V lost 4 bases to trimming and J lost 5 bases, with 9 bases between them. The CDR3 runs 13 residues. These data are taken from a study of T cell responses to AZD1222 COVID-19 vaccine. Using immunoSEQ multiplex PCR, the repertoire was profiled, and TCRdb retains in-frame clones only, with some absent. There are 75,000 to 90,000 clones in the sample; more than 85% occur only once, and 4.7% lies in the top ten. Second-dose schedules of about 4 or about 12 weeks were combined. Source: peripheral blood, taken 28 days after the second AZD1222 dose. This TCR came from an adult who received the AZD1222 COVID-19 vaccine. The chain uses TRBV11-2 and TRBJ1-3; no firm D call. The CDR3, as DNA: TGTGCCAGCAGCTCCCTGCGACGAAACACCATATATTTT. Residues: CASSSLRRNTIYF.